A selection of T cell receptor beta chains follows, all from one sample in a study of T-cell reconstitution after alpha-beta-depleted transplantation in children. TCRdb reprocessed the PCR reads with MiXCR, giving one entry per CDR3 protein. The sample has 90,000 to 130,000 distinct CDR3 sequences; about 6.4% are singletons. The sample was PBMCs, mostly from graft donor cells, taken 360 days after TCRalphabeta/CD19-depleted stem cell transplant. Receptors were obtained from a male patient aged 2-15 years who had a stem cell transplant for acute lymphoblastic leukemia, so the T cells may come from the graft donor. The CDR3 runs from the conserved cysteine through the conserved F or W. Each record gives: J gene, clone size, D gene, V gene, CDR3 DNA, CDR3 protein. D genes are given only for firm matches. The size entry is marked missing in some rows and otherwise reads once, few, many or a size class.

>TRBJ2-7|many|TRBD1|TRBV15
TGTGCCACCAGCCGAAGGACAGGGGACGAGCAGTACTTC
CATSRRTGDEQYF
>TRBJ2-3|.|.|TRBV28
TGTGCCAGCAGTTTACCCTCCAGTGGACCGGAATTAGCAGATACGCAGTATTTT
CASSLPSSGPELADTQYF
>TRBJ1-1|many|TRBD1|TRBV11-2
TGTGCCAGCAGCTATAGGACAGGGGGCACTGAAGCTTTCTTT
CASSYRTGGTEAFF
>TRBJ1-6|few|TRBD1|TRBV10-3
TGTGCCATCGGCGGGAGCCCGGACAGGGAAAATTCACCCCTCCACTTT
CAIGGSPDRENSPLHF
>TRBJ2-7|many|.|TRBV15
TGTGCCACCAGCAAGGGGTACGAGCAGTACTTC
CATSKGYEQYF
>TRBJ1-2|many|TRBD1|TRBV13
TGTGCCAGCAGCGGACAGGGGGCGCGGTCGGCGGTCTTC
CASSGQGARSAVF
>TRBJ2-1|many|.|TRBV12-5
TGTGCTAGTGGTTTGGGCCACGGCTCCTACAATGAGCAGTTCTTC
CASGLGHGSYNEQFF
>TRBJ2-7|few|.|TRBV5-1
TGCGCCAGCAGCTTGGTAACCGTCAGCCTCCCCTACGAGCAGTACTTC
CASSLVTVSLPYEQYF
>TRBJ1-3|few|.|TRBV6-2/TRBV6-3
TGTGCCAGCAGTTATGCAGGGGCCCTTACGAAGAGCTCTGGAAACACCATATATTTT
CASSYAGALTKSSGNTIYF
>TRBJ2-1|many|TRBD1|TRBV13
TGTGCCAGCCGCGGACAGGGGGGTAGAAATGAGCAGTTCTTC
CASRGQGGRNEQFF
>TRBJ2-1|many|.|TRBV5-6
TGTGCCAGCAGCTTGGGCCTAGCAGGACCGTCTGAGCAGTTCTTC
CASSLGLAGPSEQFF
>TRBJ2-7|.|TRBD2|TRBV10-3
TGTGCCATCAGTCCCTCAGGCGGGGGACGGATCGAGCAGTACTTC
CAISPSGGGRIEQYF
>TRBJ2-1|many|.|TRBV12-3/TRBV12-4
TGTGCCAGCAGTCCCATAGGGGGAACCTACAATGAGCAGTTCTTC
CASSPIGGTYNEQFF
>TRBJ2-3|many|TRBD1|TRBV29-1
TGCAGCGTTGATATGGGACAGGGCACAGATACGCAGTATTTT
CSVDMGQGTDTQYF
>TRBJ1-1|many|TRBD1|TRBV5-1
TGCGCCAGCAGCTTGGACAGGGGGCTGTCTGAAGCTTTCTTT
CASSLDRGLSEAFF
>TRBJ2-3|many|TRBD2|TRBV4-3
TGCGCCAGCAGCCGGAACGCAGTTCCGGGACTAGCGGGAATCACAGATACGCAGTATTTT
CASSRNAVPGLAGITDTQYF
>TRBJ2-3|.|.|TRBV6-1
TGTGCCAGCTTTTGGTTTGACCGTTCTAGCACAGATACGCAGTATTTT
CASFWFDRSSTDTQYF
>TRBJ2-7|.|.|TRBV24-1
TGTGCCACCAGTGCGGCAGGAACCTCCTACGAGCAGTACTTC
CATSAAGTSYEQYF
>TRBJ2-2|.|.|TRBV10-3
TGTGCCATCAGAGAGCAGGGGTCATTGAACACCGGGGAGCTGTTTTTT
CAIREQGSLNTGELFF
>TRBJ2-7|.|.|TRBV11-2
TGTGCCAGCAGCTTTATGCGGGGCGAGCAGTACTTC
CASSFMRGEQYF
>TRBJ1-1|many|.|TRBV25-1
TGTGCCAGCAGTGATAGTTCAGGCGTGGTGAACACTGAAGCTTTCTTT
CASSDSSGVVNTEAFF
>TRBJ2-7|.|TRBD2|TRBV12-3/TRBV12-4
TGTGCCAGCAGCACGACTAGCGGGAGTAACGAGCAGTACTTC
CASSTTSGSNEQYF
>TRBJ2-1|many|.|TRBV6-2/TRBV6-3
TGTGCCAGCAGTTCCCGTGGCGGGGAGCAGTTCTTC
CASSSRGGEQFF
>TRBJ2-4|few|TRBD2|TRBV7-9
TGTGCCAGCAGCGGAGGGGAGGGCAAAAACATTCAGTACTTC
CASSGGEGKNIQYF
>TRBJ2-4|few|.|TRBV18
TGTGCCTCACCGGACAGAGGGGAAGCCAAAAACATTCAGTACTTC
CASPDRGEAKNIQYF
>TRBJ2-7|many|.|TRBV11-2
TGTGCCAGCAGTTTGGGGGTACACGAGCAGTACTTC
CASSLGVHEQYF
>TRBJ2-5|many|TRBD2|TRBV9
TGTGCCAGCAGCGTCCGGCGGGAGGATCCACAAGAGACCCAGTACTTC
CASSVRREDPQETQYF